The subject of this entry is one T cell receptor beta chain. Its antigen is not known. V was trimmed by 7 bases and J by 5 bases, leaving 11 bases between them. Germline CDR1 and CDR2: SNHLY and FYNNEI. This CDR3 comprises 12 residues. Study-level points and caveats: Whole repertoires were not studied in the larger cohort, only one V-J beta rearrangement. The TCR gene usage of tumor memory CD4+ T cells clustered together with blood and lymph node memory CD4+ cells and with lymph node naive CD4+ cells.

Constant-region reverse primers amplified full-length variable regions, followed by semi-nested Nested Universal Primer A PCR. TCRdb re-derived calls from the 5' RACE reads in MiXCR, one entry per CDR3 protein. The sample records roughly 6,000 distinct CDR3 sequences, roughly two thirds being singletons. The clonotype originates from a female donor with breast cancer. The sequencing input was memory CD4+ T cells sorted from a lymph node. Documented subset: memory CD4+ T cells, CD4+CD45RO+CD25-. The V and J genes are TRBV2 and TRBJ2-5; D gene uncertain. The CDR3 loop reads CASTQDDETQYF. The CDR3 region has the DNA TGTGCCAGCACTCAGGATGATGAGACCCAGTACTTC. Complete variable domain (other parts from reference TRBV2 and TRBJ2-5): EPEVTQTPSHQVTQMGQEVILRCVPISNHLYFYWYRQILGQKVEFLVSFYNNEISEKSEIFDDQFSVERPDGSNFTLKIRSTKLEDSAMYFCASTQDDETQYFGPGTRLLVL.